This T cell receptor beta chain was found in a study of T cells after yellow fever vaccination. TCRdb re-derived calls from the 5' RACE reads in MiXCR, one entry per CDR3 protein. The sample includes 200,000 to 300,000 distinct CDR3 sequences, about 3.9% of them seen just once. There are many counts of this clonotype. The CDR3 consists of 13 residues. CDR1 SGHRS and CDR2 YFSETQ come from the germline V gene. V gave up 3 bases and J gave up 8 bases, with 11 bases separating them. Sample: PBMCs, taken 15 days after the yellow fever booster vaccination. This sequence originates from a man aged 18 to 29 who received the YFV17D yellow fever vaccine. The chain has TRBV5-1 and TRBJ1-4; D ambiguous. CDR3 in DNA: TGCGCCAGCAGCTCTTCCCCCGGCGAAAAACTGTTTTTT. It translates to CASSSSPGEKLFF.